This T cell receptor beta chain was recovered during a study of shared clonotypes between healthy human individuals. TCRdb keeps only in-frame clones here, not all; method: immunoSEQ multiplex PCR. This sample has about 520,000 clones, with about 96% found just once. The CDR3 extends over 11 amino acids. The source is a woman aged 25 to 39 in good health. The chain carries TRBV21-1 and TRBJ1-1. TRBV21-1 is described as a pseudogene. The sequenced sample was naive CD4+ T cells sorted from blood. Subset: CD45RA+ positively selected. The CDR3 here is CASSKNTEAFF. CDR3 DNA sequence: TGTGCCAGCAGCAAAAACACTGAAGCTTTCTTT.